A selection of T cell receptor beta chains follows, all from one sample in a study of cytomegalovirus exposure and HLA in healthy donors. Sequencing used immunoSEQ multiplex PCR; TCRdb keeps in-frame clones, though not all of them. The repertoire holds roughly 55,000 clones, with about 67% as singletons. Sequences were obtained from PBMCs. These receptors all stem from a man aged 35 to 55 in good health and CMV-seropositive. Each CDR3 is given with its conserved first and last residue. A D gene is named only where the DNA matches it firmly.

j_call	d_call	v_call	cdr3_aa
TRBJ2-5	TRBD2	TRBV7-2	CASSQISGGAQETQYF
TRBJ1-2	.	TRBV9	CASSTDGEDYGYTF
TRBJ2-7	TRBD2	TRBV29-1	CSVLAGGAYEQYF
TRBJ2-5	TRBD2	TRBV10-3	CAISESGLDETQYF
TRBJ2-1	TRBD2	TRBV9	CASSVASGGGYNEQFF
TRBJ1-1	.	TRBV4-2	CASSQDPQEMAFF
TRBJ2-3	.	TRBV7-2	CASSLSYLETDTQYF
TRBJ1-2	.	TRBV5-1	CASSLYLAGGNYGYTF
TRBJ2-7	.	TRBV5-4	CASSGEGESF
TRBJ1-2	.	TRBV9	CASSPRPGSNGYTF
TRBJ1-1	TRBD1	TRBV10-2	CASTTGDTEAFF
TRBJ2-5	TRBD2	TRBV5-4	CASSWGLADGETQYF
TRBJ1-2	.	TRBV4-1	CASSQGQDLWGYKF
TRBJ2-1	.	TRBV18	CASSLGGGNEQFF
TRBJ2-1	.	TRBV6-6	CASSYAGLSSYNEQFF
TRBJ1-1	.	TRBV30	CAWRGQGPVEAFF
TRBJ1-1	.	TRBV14	CASSPIGPTMNTEAFF
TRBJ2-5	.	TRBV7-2	CASSFGGEETQYF
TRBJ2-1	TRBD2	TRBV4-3	CASSLGTSVYNEQFF
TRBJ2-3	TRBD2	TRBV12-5	CASGLVRNFGRGDNTDTQYF
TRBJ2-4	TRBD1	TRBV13	CASSLDRGLAKNIQYF
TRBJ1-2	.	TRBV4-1	CASSLAGGRGYTF
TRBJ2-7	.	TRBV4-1	CASSQEGGEQYF
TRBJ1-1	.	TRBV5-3	CARSGGVGLLSTEAFF
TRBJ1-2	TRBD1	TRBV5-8	CASSWTRTGIGYTF
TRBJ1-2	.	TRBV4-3	CASSQEPVGQGSYGYTF